This T cell receptor (beta chain) was documented in a study of blood T cell repertoires in COVID-19. As for the study in general: Researchers got acute and convalescent COVID-19 samples from the United States, Italy and Spain.

V was clipped by 5 bases and J by 0 bases; unmatched bases: 9. Germline CDR1 reads LNHDA; CDR2 reads SQIVND (reference sequence). This CDR3 spans 17 amino acids. Generated by immunoSEQ multiplex PCR, the TCRdb table keeps only in-frame clones and is missing some. This table has 300,000 to 450,000 clones, around 90% appearing once. Sample: PBMCs or T cells enriched from blood (not recorded which). The V call is TRBV19, the J call TRBJ2-1, with 8 bases aligning to TRBD1. The receptor was isolated from a woman aged 18-29 years who had recovered from COVID-19. This CDR3 reads CASSSDRGTISYNEQFF. The CDR3 DNA is TGTGCCAGTAGTTCCGACAGGGGAACTATCTCCTACAATGAGCAGTTCTTC.